This T cell receptor beta chain stems from a study of cytomegalovirus exposure and HLA in healthy donors. Study-level information: The approximately 110 validation repertoires, a later analysis reported, used the same platform as the roughly 660 repertoires from the first cohort. Study-wide findings and caveats: Some TCR beta chains (roughly 150 of them) were listed as cytomegalovirus-associated. The classifier reportedly diagnosed cytomegalovirus status with high sensitivity and specificity.

The donors belonged to the roughly 110-subject validation cohort, separate from the roughly 670-subject first cohort. With regard to this clone: Antigen specificity is unknown.

Germline-derived CDR1 and CDR2 are MDHEN and SYDVKM. V was clipped by 8 bases and J by 1 base; unmatched bases: 5. The CDR3 is made up of 13 amino acids. Measured with immunoSEQ multiplex PCR; TCRdb has only the in-frame clones, and not every one. The table records 85,000 to 120,000 clones, about 87% of them present only once. V gene TRBV28 combines with J gene TRBJ2-7, with 7 positions matching TRBD1. The receptor was derived from a woman under 30 in good health and CMV-seropositive. What was sequenced was PBMCs. CDR3 nucleotides: TGTGCCAGCTCTGACAGGGTGTCCTACGAGCAGTACTTC. The encoded protein is CASSDRVSYEQYF.